This T cell receptor (beta chain) was retrieved from a study of blood T cell repertoires in COVID-19. Study details: Sites in the United States, Italy and Spain provided acute and convalescent COVID-19 samples. The analysed material was cDNA or gDNA that came from T cells, B-cell-depleted T cells, or PBMCs.

In the source study's methods: Reference gene primer amplification gave nucleated cell count estimates. The method was immunoSEQ multiplex PCR; TCRdb's version includes in-frame clones alone and lacks a portion of them. V and J calls and clone size are copied from that table; D and trimming were computed from the DNA. The sample lists 300,000 to 450,000 clones, around nine tenths seen once, with less than 3.5% in the top ten. There are 17 residues in the CDR3. Germline V gene data show CDR1 as SGHTA and CDR2 as FQGTGA. The ends lost 3 bases at V and 2 bases at J; junction bases unmatched: 4. Sequencing input: peripheral blood. This sequence joins TRBV7-3 and TRBJ2-2, with 12 bases fitting TRBD2. This TCR derives from a human donor in a cohort sampled during active COVID-19. CDR3 sequence reads: CASSLTSGSSNTGELFF. In nucleotides, the CDR3 is TGTGCCAGCAGCTTGACTAGCGGGAGTTCCAACACCGGGGAGCTGTTTTTT.